This T cell receptor beta chain was sequenced during a study of shared clonotypes between healthy human individuals. About the study: The cohort comprised a couple of women and a few men. Their ages spanned 18 to 49 years.

Donors included only healthy HIV-negative adults lacking recent acute infections or vaccinations. Points from the study as a whole: The naive CD4 repertoires of several donors were compared, and around 5% of clonotypes were shared.

The study ran the assay at deep level. Clones were sequenced by immunoSEQ multiplex PCR, and TCRdb holds only the in-frame ones, with some missing. The sample has approximately 2.5 million clones; approximately 93% are singletons. Worth noting for this clone: What it recognizes is unknown.

CDR1 MDHEN and CDR2 SYDVKM come from the germline V gene. The junction had 8 bases not matched to a gene; V was cut back by 5 bases and J by 1 base. The CDR3 spans 16 residues. The sample comprised naive CD4+ T cells from PBMCs. The subset denotes: CD45RA+ positively selected. The V and J genes are TRBV28 and TRBJ2-7; 10 bases agree with TRBD2. The origin of this receptor is a young man in good health. Some clones in this sample may be carry-over from other donors' samples. CDR3 in amino acids: CASSTSGTSVSYEQYF. The CDR3, as DNA: TGTGCCAGCAGTACTTCCGGGACTAGCGTGTCCTACGAGCAGTACTTC.